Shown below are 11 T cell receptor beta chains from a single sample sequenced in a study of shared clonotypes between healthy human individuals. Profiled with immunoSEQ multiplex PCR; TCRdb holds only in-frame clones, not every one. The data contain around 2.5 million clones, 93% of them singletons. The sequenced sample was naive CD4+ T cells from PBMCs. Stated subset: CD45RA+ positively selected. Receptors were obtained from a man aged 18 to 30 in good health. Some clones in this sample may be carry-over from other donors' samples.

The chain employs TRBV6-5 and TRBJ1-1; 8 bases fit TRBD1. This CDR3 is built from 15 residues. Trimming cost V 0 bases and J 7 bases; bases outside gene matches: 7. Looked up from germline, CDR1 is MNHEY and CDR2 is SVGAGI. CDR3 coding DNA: TGTGCCAGCAGTTACTCGGGACAGGCTTCCATTGAAGCTTTCTTT. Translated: CASSYSGQASIEAFF.

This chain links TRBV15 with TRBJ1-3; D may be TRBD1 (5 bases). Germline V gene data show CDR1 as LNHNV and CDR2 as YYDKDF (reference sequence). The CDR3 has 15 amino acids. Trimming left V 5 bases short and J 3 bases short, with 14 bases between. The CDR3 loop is CATSEPGRGGNTIYF. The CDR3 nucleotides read TGTGCCACCAGCGAACCGGGGCGCGGTGGAAACACCATATATTTT.

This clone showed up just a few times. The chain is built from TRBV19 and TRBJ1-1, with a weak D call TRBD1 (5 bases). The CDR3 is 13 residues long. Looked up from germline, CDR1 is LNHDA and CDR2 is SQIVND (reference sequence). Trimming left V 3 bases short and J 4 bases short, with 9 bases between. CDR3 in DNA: TGTGCCAGTAGTATCACCGGGGGCACTGAAGCTTTCTTT. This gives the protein CASSITGGTEAFF.

CDR3 DNA: TGTGCCAGTAGTCATAGACAGGGCAATCACGGCAATCAGCCCCAGCATTTT. Translating gives CASSHRQGNHGNQPQHF. The chain links TRBV19 to TRBJ1-5, with 7 bases identical to TRBD1. CDR1 and CDR2 (germline): LNHDA, SQIVND (reference sequence). V trimming: 5 bases; J trimming: 2 bases; junction bases outside the gene matches: 12. This CDR3 has 17 residues.

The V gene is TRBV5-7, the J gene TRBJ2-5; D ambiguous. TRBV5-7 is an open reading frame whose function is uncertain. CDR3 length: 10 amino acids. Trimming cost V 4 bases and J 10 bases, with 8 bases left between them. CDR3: CASSPPGQYF. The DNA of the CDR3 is TGTGCCAGCAGCCCCCCGGGCCAGTACTTC.

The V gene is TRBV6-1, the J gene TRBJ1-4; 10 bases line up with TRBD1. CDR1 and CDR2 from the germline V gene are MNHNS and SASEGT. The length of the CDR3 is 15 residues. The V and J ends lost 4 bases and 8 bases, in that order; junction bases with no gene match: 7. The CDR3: CASSAPGTGDEKLFF. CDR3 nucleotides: TGTGCCAGCAGTGCCCCCGGGACAGGGGACGAAAAACTGTTTTTT.

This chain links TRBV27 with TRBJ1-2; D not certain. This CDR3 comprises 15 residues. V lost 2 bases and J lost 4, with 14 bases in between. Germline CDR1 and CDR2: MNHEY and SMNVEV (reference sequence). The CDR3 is CASSLQGDFPYGYTF. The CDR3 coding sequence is TGTGCCAGCAGTTTACAAGGCGACTTCCCCTATGGCTACACCTTC.

The CDR3 sequence is CASSIVGTSGDTQYF. The DNA of the CDR3 is TGCGCCAGCAGCATTGTTGGGACTAGCGGAGATACGCAGTATTTT. The genes are TRBV5-1 and TRBJ2-3, with 11 nucleotides matching TRBD2. The germline gives CDR1 SGHRS, CDR2 YFSETQ. The CDR3 has 15 amino acids. V was pared by 4 bases and J by 5 bases, with 6 bases of the junction left unmatched.

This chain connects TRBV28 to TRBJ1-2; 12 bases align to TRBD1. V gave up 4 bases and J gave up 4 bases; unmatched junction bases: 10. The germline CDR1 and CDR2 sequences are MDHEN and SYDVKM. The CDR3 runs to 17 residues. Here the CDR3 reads CASSSGTGGGSVYGYTF. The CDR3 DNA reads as TGTGCCAGCAGTTCCGGGACAGGGGGCGGTTCGGTCTATGGCTACACCTTC.

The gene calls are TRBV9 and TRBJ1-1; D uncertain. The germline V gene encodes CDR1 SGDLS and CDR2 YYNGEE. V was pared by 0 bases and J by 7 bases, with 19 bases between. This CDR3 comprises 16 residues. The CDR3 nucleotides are TGTGCCAGCAGCGTAGTTAACGCTGCGGACGCCCTTGAAGCTTTCTTT. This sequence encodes CASSVVNAADALEAFF.

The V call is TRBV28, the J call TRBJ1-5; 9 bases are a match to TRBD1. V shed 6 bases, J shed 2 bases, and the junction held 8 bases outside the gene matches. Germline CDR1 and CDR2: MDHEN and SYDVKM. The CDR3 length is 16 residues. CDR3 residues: CASRLRRTGGNQPQHF. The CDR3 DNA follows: TGTGCCAGCAGACTTCGGAGGACAGGGGGCAATCAGCCCCAGCATTTT. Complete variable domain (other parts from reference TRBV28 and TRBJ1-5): DVKVTQSSRYLVKRTGEKVFLECVQDMDHENMFWYRQDPGLGLRLIYFSYDVKMKEKGDIPEGYSVSREKKERFSLILESASTNQTSMYLCASRLRRTGGNQPQHFGDGTRLSIL.